A single sample is the source of the 22 T cell receptor beta chains below, sequenced in a study of T cells in Graves' hyperthyroidism and ophthalmopathy. What was amplified from RNA transcripts were TCR beta CDR3 regions. TCR CDR3 underwent first-round RT-PCR with the HTBI primer set. TCRdb re-called the multiplex PCR reads with MiXCR, one entry per CDR3 protein. The data show about 280,000 distinct CDR3 sequences, approximately 26% seen once. Sample: blood. The receptors stem from a man in his forties or fifties with Graves' hyperthyroidism that later progressed to Graves' ophthalmopathy.

The V gene is TRBV6-5, the J gene TRBJ2-5, with D possibly being TRBD1 or TRBD2 (5 bases each). CDR1 and CDR2 from the germline V gene are MNHEY and SVGAGI. The CDR3 consists of 14 residues. V was trimmed by 2 bases and J by 5 bases, leaving 12 bases between them. Here the CDR3 reads CASSYGRQRETQYF. DNA of the CDR3: TGTGCCAGCAGTTACGGGCGACAGCGGGAGACCCAGTACTTC.

V gene TRBV12-3 or TRBV12-4 combines with J gene TRBJ2-7, with 7 nucleotides matching TRBD2. V lost 4 bases to trimming and J lost 2 bases; unmatched junction nucleotides: 17. This CDR3 is 18 amino acids long. The CDR3 sequence: CASSSLGRPGLSTYEQYF. CDR3 nucleotides: TGTGCCAGCAGTTCCTTGGGGAGGCCGGGACTATCGACCTACGAGCAGTACTTC.

In its sample, this clonotype was seen a few times. This rearrangement joins TRBV6-1 to TRBJ1-5, with 12 positions matching TRBD1. The CDR3 covers 14 residues. Trimming cost V 8 bases and J 9 bases; bases outside gene matches: 8. Germline values: CDR1 MNHNS, CDR2 SASEGT. CDR3 residues: CASVGTGGSGPQHF. CDR3 in DNA: TGTGCCAGCGTGGGGACAGGGGGCAGCGGGCCCCAGCATTTT.

This rearrangement joins TRBV24-1 to TRBJ1-5; 10 positions match TRBD1. The CDR3 sequence is 16 residues long. V trimming: 3 bases; J trimming: 1 base; junction bases outside the gene matches: 2. Germline CDR1 KGHDR, CDR2 SFDVKD. The DNA of the CDR3 is TGTGCCACCAGTGATGGGGACAGGGGAAGCAATCAGCCCCAGCATTTT. This codes for CATSDGDRGSNQPQHF.

Many counts were recorded for this clonotype. The chain is built from TRBV20-1 and TRBJ2-5; 12 bases agree with TRBD2. In germline, CDR1 is DFQATT, CDR2 SNEGSKA (reference sequence). The CDR3 loop spans 14 amino acids. The CDR3 spells CSRELAGGQETQYF. Written as DNA, the CDR3 is TGCAGCCGCGAACTAGCGGGAGGACAAGAGACCCAGTACTTC.

V usage is TRBV12-3 or TRBV12-4 and J usage is TRBJ1-5, with D hard to call. The ends were cut back, 6 bases at V and 8 bases at J, with 20 bases in the middle. The CDR3 is 15 residues long. Here the CDR3 DNA reads TGTGCCAGCAGCGTAAGCGGGAGGGCGTTGGAGCCCCAGCATTTT. Translating gives CASSVSGRALEPQHF.

This chain connects TRBV28 to TRBJ2-5; 9 nucleotides align to TRBD1. The junction had 5 bases not matched to a gene; V was cut back by 4 bases and J by 5 bases. The V gene's germline CDR1 is MDHEN and CDR2 SYDVKM. The CDR3 has 14 residues. Written as DNA, the CDR3 is TGTGCCAGCAGTTCCTACAGGGGGCGGGAGACCCAGTACTTC. It encodes CASSSYRGRETQYF.

This clonotype was recorded a few times. The chain couples TRBV6-2 or TRBV6-3 to TRBJ2-2; 14 bases line up with TRBD2. V was pared by 0 bases and J by 3 bases, with 6 bases of the junction left unmatched. The CDR3 runs 19 residues. Germline values: CDR1 MNHEY, CDR2 SVGEGT. CDR3 protein: CASSYSPTSGRADTGELFF. CDR3 nucleotides: TGTGCCAGCAGTTACTCCCCGACTAGCGGGAGGGCGGACACCGGGGAGCTGTTTTTT.

There are many counts of this clonotype. The J gene is TRBJ2-2, the V gene TRBV10-2; 11 nucleotides line up with TRBD2. V gave up 6 bases and J gave up 8 bases; unmatched junction bases: 5. The CDR3 loop spans 14 amino acids. Looked up from germline, CDR1 is WSHSY and CDR2 is SAAADI. CDR3 coding DNA: TGCGCCAGCAGACTAGCGGGAGTTTTGGGGGAGCTGTTTTTT. It is translated as CASRLAGVLGELFF.

The chain's CDR3 is CASSYGTVWGTEAFF. The CDR3 DNA reads as TGTGCCAGCAGTTACGGGACCGTATGGGGCACTGAAGCTTTCTTT. V is TRBV6-5 and J is TRBJ1-1; a possible D gene is TRBD1 (5 bases). The CDR3 spans 15 residues. Germline loops: CDR1 MNHEY, CDR2 SVGAGI. Trimming pared 2 bases from V and 4 bases from J, leaving 14 bases between.

CDR3 bases: TGTGCCAGCAGAGGAGGGGCGGACTACGAGCAGTACTTC. Translating gives CASRGGADYEQYF. V usage is TRBV6-1 and J usage is TRBJ2-7, with D possibly being TRBD2 (6 bases). The V and J ends lost 6 bases and 3 bases respectively, with 12 bases between them. The CDR3 sequence is 13 residues long. CDR1 is MNHNS, CDR2 SASEGT, per germline.

This clonotype was observed many times. The CDR3 DNA reads TGTGCCAGCAGTCCACAAATAGCGGGATCCGGGGAGACCCAGTACTTC. This encodes CASSPQIAGSGETQYF. This rearrangement joins TRBV27 to TRBJ2-5; TRBD2 aligns across 8 bases. Germline CDR1 is MNHEY and CDR2 is SMNVEV (reference sequence). V gave up 5 bases and J gave up 5 bases; unmatched junction bases: 13. The CDR3 spans 16 residues.

The chain uses TRBV20-1 and TRBJ2-7; TRBD1 aligns across 7 bases. Trimming took 5 bases from V and 5 from J; bases not matched to a gene: 15. There are 15 residues in the CDR3. The germline CDR1 and CDR2 sequences are DFQATT and SNEGSKA (reference sequence). Here the CDR3 DNA reads TGCAGTGCTCTAGAGGTGGGACAGCGGACCCACGAGCAGTACTTC. Its translation: CSALEVGQRTHEQYF.

The count of this clonotype is one. This CDR3 fails to terminate in the conserved phenylalanine or tryptophan, so it likely reflects a read error. This rearrangement joins TRBV28 to TRBJ2-5; D is ambiguous. In germline, CDR1 is MDHEN, CDR2 SYDVKM. The ends were cut back, 1 base at V and 2 bases at J, with 2 bases in the middle. The CDR3 runs 12 residues. The CDR3 protein is CASSLLQETQYS. The CDR3 DNA is TGTGCCAGCAGTTTATTACAAGAGACCCAGTACTCC.

The chain carries TRBV6-1 and TRBJ2-7, with a tentative D call TRBD2 (5 bases). V lost 11 bases to trimming and J lost 2 bases, with 16 bases between them. Germline CDR1 reads MNHNS; CDR2 reads SASEGT. The CDR3 consists of 13 residues. The CDR3: CACRHLGTYEQYF. CDR3 sequence (DNA): TGTGCCTGCCGACACCTCGGGACCTACGAGCAGTACTTC.

At least ten counts were recorded for this clonotype. The J gene is TRBJ1-5, the V gene TRBV30; 9 positions match TRBD1. CDR1 GTSNPN and CDR2 SVGIG come from the germline V gene (reference sequence). V shed 3 bases, J shed 2 bases, and the junction held 8 bases outside the gene matches. CDR3 size: 16 residues. In nucleotides, the CDR3 is TGTGCCTGGAGCAGGGGGGACAGGGTTGGCAATCAGCCCCAGCATTTT. The encoded protein is CAWSRGDRVGNQPQHF.

This clonotype was detected ten times or more. The gene calls are TRBV19 and TRBJ1-5, with TRBD1 identical over 7 bases. The V gene end was trimmed by 5 bases and the J gene end by 0 bases; junction bases not matched to a gene: 7. The CDR3 is 16 residues long. Germline CDR1 is LNHDA and CDR2 is SQIVND (reference sequence). The CDR3 sequence: CASSWDRKNSNQPQHF. CDR3 DNA sequence: TGTGCCAGTAGTTGGGACAGAAAAAATAGCAATCAGCCCCAGCATTTT.

This clonotype appeared a few times. The chain employs TRBV5-8 and TRBJ1-1, with D perhaps TRBD1 (5 bases). The V end was cut by 0 bases, the J end by 4 bases, with 13 bases between. Germline V lookup: CDR1 SGHTS, CDR2 YDEGEE. This CDR3 has 15 amino acids. In DNA form, the CDR3 reads TGTGCCAGCAGCTTGGCTGGGTTGGGGGGCACTGAAGCTTTCTTT. This gives the protein CASSLAGLGGTEAFF.

This clonotype occurred a few times. The rearrangement links TRBV28 to TRBJ1-6, with a weak D call TRBD1 (6 bases). Trimming took off 7 bases at V and 7 bases at J, with 17 bases between the two ends. CDR1 and CDR2 from the germline V gene are MDHEN and SYDVKM. This CDR3 comprises 15 residues. This CDR3 is CASTPAEGGNSPLHF. Written as DNA, the CDR3 is TGTGCCAGCACCCCCGCAGAAGGGGGAAATTCACCCCTCCACTTT.

This clonotype was seen ten or more times. The rearrangement uses TRBV6-5 and TRBJ2-5; TRBD2 matches 8 bases. From germline, CDR1 is MNHEY and CDR2 SVGAGI. The CDR3 is 13 amino acids. J was trimmed by 4 bases and V by 8 bases; bases with no gene match: 6. The CDR3 sequence is CASCRTSRETQYF. In DNA, the CDR3 is TGTGCCAGCTGCAGGACTAGCCGAGAGACCCAGTACTTC.

This rearrangement joins TRBV6-2 or TRBV6-3 to TRBJ1-1, with D unresolved. Germline CDR1 is MNHEY and CDR2 is SVGEGT. This CDR3 contains 14 residues. Trimming left V 5 bases short and J 1 base short, with 11 bases between. CDR3 amino acids: CASSASTANTEAFF. The CDR3, as DNA: TGTGCCAGCAGTGCGTCCACAGCGAACACTGAAGCTTTCTTT.

The genes are TRBV6-2 or TRBV6-3 and TRBJ2-7, with D unclear. Germline CDR1 is MNHEY and CDR2 is SVGEGT. Trimming removed 6 bases from V and 0 bases from J, with 15 bases in between. This CDR3 is 15 amino acids long. The CDR3: CASRRTGFLSYEQYF. DNA of the CDR3: TGTGCCAGCAGGCGTACCGGGTTCCTCTCCTACGAGCAGTACTTC.